The rows below give T cell receptor beta chains drawn from one sample of a study of technical replicates of blood from several donors. The data were produced by immunoSEQ multiplex PCR, yet TCRdb's version contains in-frame clones alone and is incomplete. The table records tens of thousands of clones, approximately 84% of them present only once. Sequencing was performed on PBMCs. The receptors come from a human donor in good health. Some clones in this sample may be carry-over from other donors' samples. The CDR3 runs from the conserved cysteine through the conserved F or W. Each record gives: V gene, clone size, D gene, J gene, CDR3 protein, CDR3 DNA. A D gene is named only where the DNA matches it firmly. Part of the rows lack a size; the others show once, few, many or a class for expanded clones.

TRBV7-2	-	TRBD1	TRBJ1-2	CASSPTPGQAFYGYTF	TGTGCCAGCAGCCCAACCCCGGGACAGGCTTTCTATGGCTACACCTTC
TRBV7-2	-	TRBD2	TRBJ2-3	CASSLPRLAGATTQYF	TGTGCCAGCAGCTTACCTCGACTAGCGGGAGCTACTACGCAGTATTTT
TRBV4-1	-	TRBD1	TRBJ1-1	CASSQAGQGNTEAFF	TGCGCCAGCAGCCAGGCCGGACAGGGGAACACTGAAGCTTTCTTT
TRBV2	-	TRBD2	TRBJ2-5	CASSEDSGIWKTQYF	TGTGCCAGCAGTGAGGATAGCGGGATATGGAAGACCCAGTACTTC
TRBV30	-	TRBD2	TRBJ2-1	CASTPDAAGGSRYNEQFF	TGTGCCTCAACACCGGACGCAGCGGGGGGCTCTCGCTACAATGAGCAGTTCTTC
TRBV9	-	-	TRBJ2-2	CASSVGSDGELFF	TGTGCCAGCAGCGTAGGTTCAGACGGGGAGCTGTTTTTT
TRBV5-6	-	-	TRBJ2-1	CASSWDERVMTGEQFF	TGTGCCAGCAGCTGGGACGAGAGGGTCATGACAGGTGAGCAGTTCTTC
TRBV5-1	-	TRBD1	TRBJ1-4	CASSFGTGNEKLFF	TGCGCCAGCAGCTTTGGGACAGGCAATGAAAAACTGTTTTTT
TRBV6-5	-	TRBD1	TRBJ2-1	CASSLWTGGGNEQFF	TGTGCCAGCAGCCTATGGACAGGGGGAGGCAATGAGCAGTTCTTC
TRBV5-6	many	-	TRBJ1-1	CASSSWGRGDTEAFF	TGTGCCAGCAGCTCCTGGGGACGGGGGGACACTGAAGCTTTCTTT
TRBV4-1	-	TRBD2	TRBJ2-1	CASNRLAGYNEQFF	TGCGCCAGCAACCGACTAGCGGGATACAATGAGCAGTTCTTC
TRBV19	once	-	TRBJ1-1	CASSLGLGNTEAFF	TGTGCCAGTAGTTTGGGACTCGGAAACACTGAAGCTTTCTTT
TRBV7-8	-	TRBD1	TRBJ1-2	CASSLSGQRFYGYTF	TGTGCCAGCAGCTTATCGGGACAGCGGTTTTATGGCTACACCTTC
TRBV5-4	-	-	TRBJ2-3	CASSIPSTGGGTQYF	TGTGCCAGCAGCATCCCCTCGACAGGCGGGGGTACGCAGTATTTT
TRBV6-6	few	-	TRBJ1-6	CASRHGTQDPPLHF	TGTGCCAGCAGACACGGGACACAGGACCCGCCCCTCCACTTT
TRBV4-3	-	TRBD2	TRBJ2-3	CASSHTLAGRTDTQYF	TGCGCCAGCAGCCACACACTAGCGGGAAGGACAGATACGCAGTATTTT
TRBV14	-	TRBD1	TRBJ1-5	CASSQEVGSTGVVSNQPQHF	TGTGCCAGCAGCCAAGAGGTCGGATCGACAGGGGTCGTTAGCAATCAGCCCCAGCATTTT
TRBV5-4	-	-	TRBJ1-2	CASSLLGSFYGYTF	TGTGCCAGCAGCTTGCTAGGCAGCTTCTATGGCTACACCTTC
TRBV7-9	-	-	TRBJ1-2	CASSLAGAQNYGYTF	TGTGCCAGCAGCTTAGCAGGCGCACAGAACTATGGCTACACCTTC
TRBV4-3	few	TRBD2	TRBJ2-7	CASSQGGLADSYEQYF	TGCGCCAGCAGCCAGGGGGGACTAGCGGATTCCTACGAGCAGTACTTC
TRBV7-3	-	TRBD1	TRBJ2-3	CASSSGTGGVTDTQYF	TGTGCCAGCAGCTCGGGGACAGGGGGAGTTACAGATACGCAGTATTTT
TRBV9	-	TRBD2	TRBJ2-1	CASSGLSGGSYNEQFF	TGTGCCAGCAGCGGACTTAGCGGGGGTTCCTACAATGAGCAGTTCTTC
TRBV30	-	TRBD2	TRBJ2-1	CAWKWSGSIFNEQFF	TGTGCCTGGAAATGGAGCGGGAGTATCTTCAATGAGCAGTTCTTC
TRBV2	-	TRBD1	TRBJ1-5	CASRDYRGGNQPQHF	TGTGCCAGCAGGGATTACAGGGGTGGCAATCAGCCCCAGCATTTT
TRBV11-3	-	-	TRBJ2-7	CASSPGTGYEQYF	TGTGCCAGCAGCCCCGGGACTGGCTACGAGCAGTACTTC
TRBV25-1	-	TRBD1	TRBJ1-6	CASSEFRQGNSPLHF	TGTGCCAGCAGTGAATTTCGACAGGGCAATTCACCCCTCCACTTT
TRBV5-1	-	-	TRBJ2-5	CASRPQPGAQETQYF	TGCGCCAGCAGACCTCAACCAGGGGCCCAAGAGACCCAGTACTTC
TRBV19	-	TRBD1	TRBJ2-3	CASRQGLTDTQYF	TGTGCCAGCCGACAGGGGTTGACAGATACGCAGTATTTT
TRBV29-1	-	TRBD1	TRBJ2-3	CSVEGDRGTDTQYF	TGCAGCGTTGAGGGGGACAGGGGAACAGATACGCAGTATTTT
TRBV6-6	-	TRBD1	TRBJ1-6	CASSYSEGQGRSPLHF	TGTGCCAGCAGTTACTCGGAGGGACAGGGACGTTCACCCCTCCACTTT
TRBV7-2	-	TRBD2	TRBJ2-3	CASSPGLAGGDTQYF	TGTGCCAGCAGCCCGGGACTAGCGGGGGGAGATACGCAGTATTTT
TRBV18	once	-	TRBJ2-3	CASSPSQGTDTQYF	TGTGCCAGCTCACCATCTCAGGGCACAGATACGCAGTATTTT
TRBV6-5	-	TRBD1	TRBJ1-2	CASRGTANYGYTF	TGTGCCAGCAGAGGGACAGCCAACTATGGCTACACCTTC
TRBV6-6	-	-	TRBJ2-7	CASTVAHAGQPYEQYF	TGTGCCAGCACCGTAGCTCACGCCGGACAGCCTTACGAGCAGTACTTC
TRBV6-6	-	-	TRBJ1-2	CASSYSNQGHYGYTF	TGTGCCAGCAGTTACTCGAATCAGGGTCACTATGGCTACACCTTC
TRBV7-9	-	-	TRBJ2-2	CASSSLNTGELFF	TGTGCCAGCAGCTCCTTAAACACCGGGGAGCTGTTTTTT
TRBV9	-	-	TRBJ2-3	CASSVEAQADTQYF	TGTGCCAGCAGCGTAGAGGCACAAGCGGATACGCAGTATTTT
TRBV10-1	-	-	TRBJ2-1	CASSESVSAGLYNEQFF	TGCGCCAGCAGTGAGTCGGTAAGTGCGGGGTTATACAATGAGCAGTTCTTC
TRBV2	-	TRBD1	TRBJ1-1	CASRETGANTEAFF	TGTGCCAGCAGGGAGACAGGGGCCAACACTGAAGCTTTCTTT
TRBV4-2	few	-	TRBJ2-6	CASSAGQNSGANVLTF	TGTGCCAGCAGCGCTGGACAGAACTCTGGGGCCAACGTCCTGACTTTC
TRBV5-6	-	TRBD1	TRBJ1-5	CASSGGTGRSPSNQPQHF	TGTGCCAGCAGCGGCGGGACAGGGCGATCCCCGAGCAATCAGCCCCAGCATTTT
TRBV2	few	-	TRBJ1-5	CASSDGGGVQHF	TGTGCCAGCAGTGATGGTGGAGGCGTCCAGCATTTT
TRBV4-3	few	-	TRBJ1-1	CASSQGGGRTEAFF	TGCGCCAGCAGCCAAGGGGGCGGGAGAACTGAAGCTTTCTTT
TRBV6-5	-	TRBD1	TRBJ2-5	CASSQGGAGTQYF	TGTGCCAGCAGCCAAGGGGGCGCCGGGACCCAGTACTTC
TRBV5-1	-	TRBD1	TRBJ1-3	CASSGQGASSGNTIYF	TGCGCCAGCAGCGGACAGGGCGCGAGCTCTGGAAACACCATATATTTT
TRBV15	-	TRBD2	TRBJ2-7	CATSNPGRGGEQYF	TGTGCCACCAGCAATCCTGGTCGGGGGGGCGAGCAGTACTTC
TRBV10-3	few	-	TRBJ2-5	CAINLGRETQYF	TGTGCCATCAATCTGGGGCGGGAGACCCAGTACTTC
TRBV5-6	-	TRBD1	TRBJ2-7	CASSLVRGTYEQYF	TGTGCCAGCAGCTTGGTCAGGGGGACCTACGAGCAGTACTTC
TRBV30	-	TRBD2	TRBJ2-3	CAWSRLLAGVDTQYF	TGTGCCTGGAGTCGGTTACTAGCGGGAGTAGATACGCAGTATTTT
TRBV11-3	-	-	TRBJ2-7	CASSFDMGGYEQYF	TGTGCCAGCAGCTTCGACATGGGGGGCTACGAGCAGTACTTC